This TCR beta chain was obtained from a study of shared T cell receptors in the human thymus (TCRdb year 2021). The study in broad terms: The study examined how the human thymus generates shared, self-reactive T-cell receptor alpha chains.

In the case of this clone: Its antigen remains undetermined. No much larger clonotype is one base removed from it; base qualities were not supplied.

Library preparation used the immunoSEQ multiplex PCR assay. TCRdb took over this immuneACCESS table, retaining in-frame rearrangements with V and J assigned. Such tables are incomplete; in checked studies, under half of the missing clones stem from an unresolved V gene, and the remainder is unexplained. The sample records approximately 490,000 clones, about 80% of which are singletons. The top ten constitute about 0.014% of the sample. Another study also made use of these data, one on human thymus T cells. From the second report: In Finland, the donors were immunologically healthy infants who were having open corrective cardiac surgery for congenital heart defects. Thymus tissue was collected as surgical resects that were removed during corrective cardiac surgery. Biased V and J gene segment usage appeared to be present in both thymic and peripheral blood repertoires. According to the related research, thymic TCR repertoires were highly overlapping among unrelated individuals. The study characterized TCR alpha and beta repertoires from about 8 infant thymus samples and a few related peripheral blood samples. The cohort included more than 5 male and a couple of female infants, with donor ages spanning 7 to 244 days. After being mechanically released from the tissue, thymocytes were kept at -70 degrees C in pellets of about 10-33 million cells. A QIAsymphony instrument was used to extract genomic DNA from the frozen cell pellets. The immunoSEQ multiplex PCR assay was used to amplify the TCRB and TCRAD loci from a standardized amount of quality-controlled genomic DNA. Amplicons spanned the V(D)J region at a length sufficient to cover the CDR3 and identify V and J genes. Through the commercial immunoSEQ service, the amplicons were sequenced on an Illumina platform. Primer bias and sequencing errors were corrected as previously described, and TCRAD and TCRB definitions were based on the IMGT database. Repertoires were analysed with immunoSEQ Analyzer 3.0 and VDJTools, covering basic statistics, V/J segment usage, diversity estimates, rarefaction and pairwise overlap. Diversity was estimated with Chao1, ChaoE, Efron-Thisted, Shannon and inverse Simpson indices, and also on datasets down-sampled to the smallest sample. Repertoire overlap used strict matching of CDR3 nucleotide sequence, V gene and J gene, with Jaccard-based multidimensional scaling clustering. On average, approximately 860,000 unique TCRB clonotypes were obtained from thymus samples, compared with 75,000 to 90,000 from blood samples.

Sequences were obtained from thymocytes. The receptor's source is a boy under three years old with a congenital heart defect. Donor details come from another sample of the same person, matched by shared clones.

Read as DNA, the sequence is TGTGCCAGCAGCTTAGGGGGACTCCCTCCCTTCTACGAGCAGTACTTC. This translates into CASSLGGLPPFYEQYF. The sequence links TRBV7-2 to TRBJ2-7; TRBD2 is possibly the D segment (6 matching bases). V is pared back by 1 base and J by 3 bases, with 16 bases lying between the germline termini. The CDR3 sequence holds 16 residues, the cysteine and phenylalanine included. Left in the record is the CDR3 DNA by itself, 48 bases read in frame from the first base. The germline V gene gives CDR1 as SGHTA and CDR2 as FQGNSA.